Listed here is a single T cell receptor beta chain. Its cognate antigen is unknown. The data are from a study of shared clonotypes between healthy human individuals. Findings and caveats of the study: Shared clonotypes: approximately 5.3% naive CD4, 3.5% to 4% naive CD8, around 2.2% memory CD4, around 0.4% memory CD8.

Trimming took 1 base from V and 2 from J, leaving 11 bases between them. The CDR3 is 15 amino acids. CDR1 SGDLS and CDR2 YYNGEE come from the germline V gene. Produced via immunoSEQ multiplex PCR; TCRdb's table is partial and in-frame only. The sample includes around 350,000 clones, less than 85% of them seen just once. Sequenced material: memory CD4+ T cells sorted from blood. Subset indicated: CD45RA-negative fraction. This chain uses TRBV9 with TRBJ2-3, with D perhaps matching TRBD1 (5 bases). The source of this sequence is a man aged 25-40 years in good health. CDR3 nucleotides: TGTGCCAGCAGCGTAATAGGCAGGGCCACAGATACGCAGTATTTT. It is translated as CASSVIGRATDTQYF.